This T cell receptor (beta chain) was captured in a study of blood T cell repertoires in COVID-19. V shed 1 base and J shed 5 bases, with 8 bases lying between them. The length of the CDR3 is 13 residues. Germline V gene lookup returns CDR1 LNHDA and CDR2 SQIVND (reference sequence). Sequenced by immunoSEQ multiplex PCR; TCRdb stores in-frame clones only, minus some. Among hundreds of thousands of clones, around 86% were seen once, and the ten largest hold about 4.2%. Material for sequencing was PBMCs or T cells enriched from blood (not recorded which). This rearrangement joins TRBV19 to TRBJ2-5; D remains ambiguous. This receptor was obtained from a man in his thirties or forties who had recovered from COVID-19. CDR3 sequence: CASSIARRETQYF. CDR3 nucleotide sequence: TGTGCCAGTAGTATAGCCCGCAGGGAGACCCAGTACTTC.